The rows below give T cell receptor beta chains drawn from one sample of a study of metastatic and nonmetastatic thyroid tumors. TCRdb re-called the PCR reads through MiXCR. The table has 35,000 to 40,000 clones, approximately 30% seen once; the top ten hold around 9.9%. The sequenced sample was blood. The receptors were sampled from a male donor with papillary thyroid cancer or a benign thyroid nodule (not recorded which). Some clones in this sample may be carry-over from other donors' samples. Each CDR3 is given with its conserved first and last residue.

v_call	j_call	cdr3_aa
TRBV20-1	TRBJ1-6	CSASPTGQPNSPLHF
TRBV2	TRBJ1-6	CASNTGGTNNSPLHF
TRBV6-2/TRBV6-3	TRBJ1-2	CVIADFYGYTF
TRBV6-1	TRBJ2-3	CASSEGLAVGPRDTQYF
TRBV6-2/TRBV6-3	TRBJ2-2	CASRTGGTGSPGELFF
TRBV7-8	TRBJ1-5	CASSLTDSNQPQHF
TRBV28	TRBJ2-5	CASSSPWTGSETQYF
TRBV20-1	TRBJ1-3	CSARAVGGSSSGNTIYF
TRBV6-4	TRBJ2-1	CASSEGLAGDNEQFF
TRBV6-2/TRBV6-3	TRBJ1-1	CASSYWLGPLNTEAFF
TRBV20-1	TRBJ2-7	CSASFPRQSYEQYF
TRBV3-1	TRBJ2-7	CASRRAGERYEQYF
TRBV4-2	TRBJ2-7	CASSQERSGRGEQYF
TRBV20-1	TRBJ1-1	CSASSPGTENTEAFF
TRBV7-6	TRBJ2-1	CASSLVVTRKDREQFF
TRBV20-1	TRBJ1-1	CSARQPNTEAFF
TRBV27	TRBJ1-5	CASGPRQDGRGYNQPQHF
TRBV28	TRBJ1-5	CASRPPWVSNQPQHF
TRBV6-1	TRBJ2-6	CASKAGLSGANVLTF
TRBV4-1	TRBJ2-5	CASSQEQGSKETQYF
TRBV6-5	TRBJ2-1	CASSYGHEQFF
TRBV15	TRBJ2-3	CATSTGTKGTDTQYF
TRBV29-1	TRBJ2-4	CSVTGAKNIQYF
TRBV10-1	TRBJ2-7	CASSDETGREQYF
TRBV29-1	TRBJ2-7	CSVRTSGRQSEQYF
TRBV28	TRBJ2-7	CASSLFLLAGGPLLYEQYF
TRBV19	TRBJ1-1	CASSIRLDLFTEAFF
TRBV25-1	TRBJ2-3	CASSEYRGPGTSGGGDTQYF
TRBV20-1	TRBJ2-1	CSASRLRFNEQFF
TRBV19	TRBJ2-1	CASSIRDSYNEQFF
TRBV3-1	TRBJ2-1	CASSQLGTIGGQFF
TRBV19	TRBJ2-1	CASSFQLNEQFF
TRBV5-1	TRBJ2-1	CASSFTGSSYNEQFF
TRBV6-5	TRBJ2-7	CASSSSTGSYKQYF
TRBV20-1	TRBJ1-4	CSGRDRGGEKLFF
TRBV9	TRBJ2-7	CASSPQDLGNEQYF
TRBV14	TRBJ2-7	CASSQDRWTGLWYEQYF